This TCR beta chain was captured by sequencing in a study of T cell responses to AZD1222 COVID-19 vaccine. Sequencing was performed with immunoSEQ multiplex PCR; in TCRdb, only in-frame clones are kept and a portion is missing. The sample records some 170,000 clones, around 92% being singletons. V was cut by 10 bases and J by 0 bases, with 13 bases left in between. Germline V lookup: CDR1 LNHDA, CDR2 SQIVND (reference sequence). This CDR3 has 14 amino acids. General study findings and limits: Donors were mostly white British, more females; clonal diversity possibly underestimated.

A remark on this clone: Its target is not known.

The sequence was collected from an adult in good health. This sample comprised peripheral blood, obtained on day 0 of AZD1222 vaccination. The V and J genes are TRBV19 and TRBJ1-3; no definite D call. DNA of the CDR3: TGTGCCAATAGCCCGGGATACTCTGGAAACACCATATATTTT. Translated: CANSPGYSGNTIYF.